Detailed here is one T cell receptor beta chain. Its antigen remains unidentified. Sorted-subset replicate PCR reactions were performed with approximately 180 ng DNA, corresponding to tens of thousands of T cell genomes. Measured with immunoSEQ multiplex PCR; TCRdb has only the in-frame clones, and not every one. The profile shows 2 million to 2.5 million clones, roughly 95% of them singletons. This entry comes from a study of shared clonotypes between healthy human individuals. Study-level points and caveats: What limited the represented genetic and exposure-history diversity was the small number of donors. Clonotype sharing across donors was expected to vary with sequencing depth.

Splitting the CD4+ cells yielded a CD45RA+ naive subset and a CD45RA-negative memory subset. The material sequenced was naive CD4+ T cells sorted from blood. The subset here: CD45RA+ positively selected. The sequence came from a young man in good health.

CDR3 nucleotides: TGCGCCAGCAGCCAAGAGGGAGGCGTAGGCGAGCAGTTCTTC. This sequence encodes CASSQEGGVGEQFF. The genes are TRBV4-1 and TRBJ2-1, with D perhaps TRBD2 (6 bases). The V gene's germline CDR1 is MGHRA and CDR2 YSYEKL. With 0 bases removed from V and 10 bases from J, the gap between germline ends came to 13 bases. CDR3 length: 14 residues.